The 10 T cell receptor beta chains presented below share a single source sample, sequenced in a study of tumor-infiltrating lymphocytes in glioblastoma multiforme. TCRB libraries came from RNA via three nested multiplex PCR rounds. TCRdb recomputed calls from the multiplex PCR reads with MiXCR, one row per CDR3 protein. The sample carries about 32,000 distinct CDR3 sequences, about 58% recorded once. The specimen was brain tumor tissue. The receptors shown here come from a male donor with glioblastoma.

About this clonotype itself: Likely a read error: the CDR3 ends without its conserved phenylalanine or tryptophan. The CDR3 sequence is CASSYQTATTEAFL. The CDR3 bases are TGTGCCAGCAGTTATCAGACGGCAACTACCGAGGCTTTCCTT. The V call is TRBV6-5, the J call TRBJ1-1, with D unclear. Trimming took off 3 bases at V and 11 bases at J, with 19 bases between the two ends. The CDR3 runs 14 residues. CDR1 and CDR2 (germline): MNHEY, SVGAGI.

Concerning this clonotype: The junction and the germline gene differ at one end; a read error may be behind it. This CDR3 is CSARTSGGEGTQYF. Written as DNA, the CDR3 is TGCAGCGCTAGAACATCGGGGGGAGAGGGTACGCAGTATTTT. This rearrangement joins TRBV20-1 to TRBJ2-3, with 7 positions matching TRBD2. Germline V gene sequence: CDR1 DFQATT, CDR2 SNEGSKA (reference sequence). The CDR3 consists of 14 residues.

Notes on this clonotype: One end of the junction is discordant with germline, which a read error may explain. The chain has TRBV6-5 and TRBJ2-1; 7 bases map to TRBD2. Germline loops: CDR1 MNHEY, CDR2 SVGAGI. This CDR3 spans 13 amino acids. The CDR3 sequence is CASGYSGGDEQFF. CDR3 nucleotides: TGTGCCAGCGGTTACTCTGGGGGGGATGAGCAATTCTTC.

On this clonotype: It may be a read error: a sequence one base away is much more abundant. This chain links TRBV29-1 with TRBJ2-7; TRBD2 agrees at 10 bases. Trimming at V came to 5 bases and at J to 2 bases, leaving 12 bases not matched to a gene. Per germline, CDR1 SQVTM and CDR2 ANQGSEA. The CDR3 loop spans 16 amino acids. The CDR3 region has the DNA TGCAGCGTTACGACTAGCGGGCGATCTTACACCTACGAGCAGTACTTC. Protein: CSVTTSGRSYTYEQYF.

V is TRBV19 and J is TRBJ1-5, with D unresolved. Trimming removed 4 bases at V and 3 bases at J, with 7 bases between. The CDR3 sequence is 13 residues long. Germline V gene lookup returns CDR1 LNHDA and CDR2 SQIVND (reference sequence). The CDR3 spells CASSSVVNQPQHF. Written as DNA, the CDR3 is TGTGCCAGTAGTAGCGTGGTCAATCAGCCCCAGCATTTT.

In its sample, this clonotype was seen many times. The rearrangement uses TRBV20-1 and TRBJ1-1; D not resolved. This CDR3 comprises 11 residues. V lost 7 bases, J lost 6 bases, and 12 bases lay in between. The germline V gene has CDR1 DFQATT and CDR2 SNEGSKA (reference sequence). The DNA of the CDR3 is TGCAGTGGTGGGTGGCGCGCTGAAGCTTTCTTT. It encodes CSGGWRAEAFF.

Worth noting for this clonotype: The junction does not match germline at one end; this may be a read error. The chain has TRBV20-1 and TRBJ1-2, with TRBD1 identical over 10 bases. The CDR3 contains 13 residues. Germline CDR1 and CDR2: DFQATT and SNEGSKA (reference sequence). CDR3 residues: CSAGDRTGGGYTF. Here the CDR3 DNA reads TGCAGTGCTGGAGATAGGACAGGGGGTGGCTACACCTTC.

This clonotype was counted only a few times. A single base separates this from a much larger clone, so it may be a read error. The V gene is TRBV28, the J gene TRBJ1-6; TRBD1 matches 9 bases. The germline gives CDR1 MDHEN, CDR2 SYDVKM. This CDR3 has 15 amino acids. CDR3 coding DNA: TGTGCCAGCATATCTCCGGGACAGGGTAATCCACCCCTCCACTTT. Translation: CASISPGQGNPPLHF. Supplemented by reference TRBV28 and TRBJ1-6, the full variable domain reads DVKVTQSSRYLVKRTGEKVFLECVQDMDHENMFWYRQDPGLGLRLIYFSYDVKMKEKGDIPEGYSVSREKKERFSLILESASTNQTSMYLCASISPGQGNPPLHFGNGTRLTVT.

With respect to this clonotype: Relative to the germline gene, one junction end is altered; a read error may explain this. Here the CDR3 reads CSTRDPGLAGGLEQFF. CDR3 DNA: TGCAGTACTAGAGATCCGGGGCTAGCCGGAGGGCTGGAGCAGTTCTTC. This chain uses TRBV20-1 with TRBJ2-1; possibly TRBD2 for D (6 bases). The CDR3 consists of 16 residues. The germline gives CDR1 DFQATT, CDR2 SNEGSKA (reference sequence).

Points on this clonotype: A read error may explain this, as a much larger clone is one base away. Lacking the conserved final phenylalanine or tryptophan, this CDR3 likely reflects a read error. The V call is TRBV5-1, the J call TRBJ1-2; D may be TRBD1 (6 bases). CDR3 length equals 14 residues. Deletions cut 6 bases from V and 4 bases from J, with 16 bases between. CDR1 is SGHRS and CDR2 is YFSETQ in the germline V gene. The CDR3 here is CASKDSPSGYGYTI. For the CDR3, the DNA is TGCGCCAGCAAGGACAGCCCTTCGGGCTATGGCTACACCATC.